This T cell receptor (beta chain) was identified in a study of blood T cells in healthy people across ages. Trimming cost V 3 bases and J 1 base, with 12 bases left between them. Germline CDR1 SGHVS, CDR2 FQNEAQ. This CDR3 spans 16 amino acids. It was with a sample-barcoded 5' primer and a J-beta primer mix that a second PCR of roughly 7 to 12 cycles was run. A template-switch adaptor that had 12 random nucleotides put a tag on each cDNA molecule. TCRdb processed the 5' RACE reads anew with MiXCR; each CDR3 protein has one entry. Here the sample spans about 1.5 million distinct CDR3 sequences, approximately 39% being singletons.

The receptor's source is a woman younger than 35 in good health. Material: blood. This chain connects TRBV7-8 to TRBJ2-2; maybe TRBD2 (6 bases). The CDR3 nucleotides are TGTGCCAGCAGCTTGACGGGAGTTGGGAACACCGGGGAGCTGTTTTTT. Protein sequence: CASSLTGVGNTGELFF.